This passage covers 26 T cell receptor beta chains from one sample sequenced in a study of CD8 T cells in ankylosing spondylitis. Findings and limits, study-wide: Ankylosing spondylitis blood appeared to be characterized by a TCR beta motif of 7 to 9 highly homologous variants.

These receptors have no identified antigens. MiXCR was run by TCRdb on the 5' RACE reads, yielding one entry per CDR3 protein. The data contain some 450,000 distinct CDR3 sequences, 15% to 20% of them singletons. The sequenced sample consisted of blood, either unsorted or a sorted T cell fraction (not recorded which). The receptors stem from a male donor with ankylosing spondylitis.

There are many counts of this clonotype. The chain has TRBV18 and TRBJ1-1; possible D gene TRBD1, 5 bases. CDR3 size: 14 residues. V was shortened by 5 bases and J by 3 bases, with 13 bases between the two germline ends. CDR1 is KGHSH, CDR2 LQKENI, per germline. CDR3 region: CASSGTGTHTEAFF. The CDR3 bases are TGTGCCAGCTCAGGGACCGGGACCCACACTGAAGCTTTCTTT.

This clonotype was detected a few times. The V gene is TRBV30, the J gene TRBJ1-6, with unresolved D. The CDR3 runs to 13 residues. The germline gives CDR1 GTSNPN, CDR2 SVGIG (reference sequence). Trimming took off 0 bases at V and 6 bases at J, with 6 bases between the two ends. CDR3 in DNA: TGTGCCTGGAGTGTTGAAGTTAATTCACCCCTCCACTTT. As protein: CAWSVEVNSPLHF.

This clonotype was seen many times. In DNA form, the CDR3 reads TGCAGCGGGAACCCAGGGCAAGAAGAGACCCAGTACTTC. Protein sequence: CSGNPGQEETQYF. The rearrangement joins TRBV29-1 to TRBJ2-5, with a tentative D call TRBD1 (5 bases). V was pared by 7 bases and J by 3 bases, with 15 bases between. Germline-derived CDR1 and CDR2 are SQVTM and ANQGSEA. The CDR3 spans 13 residues.

Only a few counts were recorded for this clonotype. This chain connects TRBV18 to TRBJ1-1, with 10 nucleotides matching TRBD1. The J segment lost 8 bases and the V segment lost 0 bases, leaving 6 bases of the junction unmatched. The CDR3 extends over 15 amino acids. CDR1 KGHSH and CDR2 LQKENI come from the germline V gene. The CDR3 sequence: CASSPPGQGYSEAFF. The CDR3 DNA reads TGTGCCAGCTCACCACCGGGACAGGGGTACTCCGAAGCTTTCTTT.

The genes are TRBV5-4 and TRBJ2-1; D gene uncertain. Trimming took off 0 bases at V and 7 bases at J, with 5 bases between the two ends. The CDR3 sequence is 12 residues long. CDR1 SGHNT and CDR2 YYREEE come from the germline V gene (reference sequence). CDR3 in amino acids: CASSLVKNEQFF. In nucleotides, the CDR3 is TGTGCCAGCAGCTTGGTGAAAAATGAGCAGTTCTTC.

This clonotype has just a few counts. The genes are TRBV4-2 and TRBJ2-7; perhaps TRBD1 as D (5 bases). The germline V and J ends were trimmed by 1 base and 0 bases, with 7 bases remaining between them. Germline V gene lookup returns CDR1 LGHNA and CDR2 YNFKEQ. The CDR3 consists of 14 residues. The CDR3 spells CASSQGGLSYEQYF. DNA of the CDR3: TGTGCCAGCAGCCAAGGGGGCCTCTCCTACGAGCAGTACTTC.

In this sample, this clonotype turned up a few times. This rearrangement joins TRBV21-1 to TRBJ2-5; the table's D call of TRBD1 was not tested on the DNA. TRBV21-1 is a known pseudogene. CDR3 length equals 16 residues. CDR3 DNA: TGTGCCAGCAGCGGCCTTTTTAGCGGGGGCGGAGAGACCCAGTACTTC. Translation: CASSGLFSGGGETQYF.

Only a few counts were recorded for this clonotype. The chain is built from TRBV6-1 and TRBJ1-4; a weak D match, TRBD1 (6 bases). The CDR3 consists of 20 residues. Trimming cost V 4 bases and J 0 bases, with 24 bases left between them. Germline V gives CDR1 MNHNS, CDR2 SASEGT. CDR3 sequence (DNA): TGTGCCAGCAGTGCGCCTAGGGCCGGGACATTCGGAGCAACTAATGAAAAACTGTTTTTT. Translation gives CASSAPRAGTFGATNEKLFF.

CDR3: CASSQVDRATDTQYF. Written as DNA, the CDR3 is TGCGCCAGCAGCCAAGTGGACAGGGCGACAGATACGCAGTATTTT. The chain combines TRBV4-3 with TRBJ2-3, with TRBD1 identical over 8 bases. V shed 1 base and J 3 bases; nucleotides not matched to a gene: 3. The CDR3 contains 15 residues. The V gene's germline CDR1 is LGHNA and CDR2 YSLEER.

This clonotype was found a few times. V gene TRBV7-2 combines with J gene TRBJ1-2; 10 positions match TRBD1. The CDR3 has 16 residues. The V gene end was trimmed by 5 bases and the J gene end by 4 bases; junction bases not matched to a gene: 10. Germline V lookup: CDR1 SGHTA, CDR2 FQGNSA. CDR3 in amino acids: CASSRDRGGSGYGYTF. CDR3 DNA sequence: TGTGCCAGCAGCAGGGACAGGGGAGGATCGGGCTATGGCTACACCTTC.

This clonotype showed up just a few times. J is TRBJ2-2 and V is TRBV7-2, with 10 bases matching TRBD1. Losses at the gene ends were 2 bases for V and 9 bases for J; bases not matched to a gene: 3. There are 14 residues in the CDR3. The germline CDR1 and CDR2 sequences are SGHTA and FQGNSA. DNA of the CDR3: TGTGCCAGCAGCTTAAGGGACAGGGGAAGGGAGCTGTTTTTT. Translated: CASSLRDRGRELFF.

The chain carries TRBV12-3 or TRBV12-4 and TRBJ2-1; D possibly uses TRBD1 or TRBD2 (6 bases each). The CDR3 consists of 16 residues. Trimming cost V 1 base and J 7 bases, with 17 bases left between them. The CDR3 coding sequence is TGTGCCAGCAGTTTAGTGGCACTAGGGGGGCGGAATGAGCAGTTCTTC. Translation: CASSLVALGGRNEQFF.

This clonotype was detected a few times. The chain combines TRBV5-1 with TRBJ2-1, with 8 bases aligning to TRBD2. Trimming took 4 bases from V and 3 from J; bases not matched to a gene: 3. There are 14 residues in the CDR3. CDR1 is SGHRS and CDR2 is YFSETQ in the germline V gene. The CDR3 region has the DNA TGCGCCAGCAGCGCGGGAGGCCTCTACAATGAGCAGTTCTTC. It encodes CASSAGGLYNEQFF.

The rearrangement links TRBV20-1 to TRBJ1-1, with D possibly matching TRBD1 (5 bases). V shed 5 bases and J shed 5 bases, with 15 bases lying between them. Germline values: CDR1 DFQATT, CDR2 SNEGSKA (reference sequence). CDR3 length: 13 residues. CDR3 in DNA: TGCAGTGCTCCCTGGCCGGGGGGAACTGAAGCTTTCTTT. Amino acids: CSAPWPGGTEAFF.

This chain links TRBV20-1 with TRBJ1-1; no reliable D call. Trimming stripped 4 bases from V and 1 base from J, with 10 bases between. Germline V CDR1 and CDR2: DFQATT, SNEGSKA (reference sequence). CDR3 length: 13 amino acids. CDR3 in DNA: TGCAGTGCTATCCGGGGTCGGAACACTGAAGCTTTCTTT. Protein: CSAIRGRNTEAFF.

In this sample, this clonotype turned up a few times. The gene calls are TRBV19 and TRBJ1-5, with D possibly TRBD1 on 5 matching bases. V lost 8 bases, J lost 2 bases, and 13 bases lay in between. The CDR3 spans 14 residues. Germline V gene data show CDR1 as LNHDA and CDR2 as SQIVND (reference sequence). Here the CDR3 reads CASDGTGGNQPQHF. The CDR3 DNA follows: TGTGCCAGTGACGGGACTGGCGGCAATCAGCCCCAGCATTTT.

This clonotype showed up many times. The genes are TRBV15 and TRBJ1-2; 7 bases agree with TRBD1. V lost 0 bases to trimming and J lost 1 base; unmatched junction nucleotides: 8. Germline V gene sequence: CDR1 LNHNV, CDR2 YYDKDF (reference sequence). This CDR3 is 17 amino acids long. The CDR3 spells CATSRDIKAGGNYGYTF. DNA for the CDR3: TGTGCCACCAGCAGAGATATCAAGGCAGGGGGTAACTATGGCTACACCTTC.

The chain couples TRBV3-1 to TRBJ2-4; D perhaps matches TRBD2 (5 bases). V was trimmed by 1 base and J by 10 bases, leaving 11 bases between them. This CDR3 is built from 13 residues. In germline, CDR1 is LGHDT, CDR2 YNNKEL (reference sequence). Here the CDR3 DNA reads TGTGCCAGCAGCCAAGGAGGGAAACAAATTCAGTACTTC. It translates to CASSQGGKQIQYF. Full variable domain (outside the CDR3, taken from reference TRBV3-1 and TRBJ2-4): DTAVSQTPKYLVTQMGNDKSIKCEQNLGHDTMYWYKQDSKKFLKIMFSYNNKELIINETVPNRFSPKSPDKAHLNLHINSLELGDSAVYFCASSQGGKQIQYFGAGTRLSVL.

This clonotype was detected a few times. The chain links TRBV9 to TRBJ2-1; 9 nucleotides line up with TRBD2. There are 16 residues in the CDR3. The germline CDR1 and CDR2 sequences are SGDLS and YYNGEE. The trim removed 4 bases at V and 4 bases at J, leaving 9 bases unmatched. The CDR3 coding sequence is TGTGCCAGCAGCCTAATAGCGGGAGCCCTTTACAATGAGCAGTTCTTC. Protein sequence: CASSLIAGALYNEQFF.

This clonotype was counted only a few times. The chain employs TRBV4-1 and TRBJ2-2; a possible D gene is TRBD1 (5 bases). Germline V gene lookup returns CDR1 MGHRA and CDR2 YSYEKL. The CDR3 runs to 15 residues. The V end lost 4 bases, the J end lost 2 bases, and 11 bases lay between the germline ends. The DNA of the CDR3 is TGCGCCAGCAGCCCCCAGACAGTCAACACCGGGGAGCTGTTTTTT. Its translation is CASSPQTVNTGELFF.

This clonotype was counted at least ten times. The chain combines TRBV29-1 with TRBJ1-1; no clear D gene. V lost 7 bases and J 4 bases, leaving 10 bases between the germline ends. Germline V gives CDR1 SQVTM, CDR2 ANQGSEA. CDR3 size: 11 residues. The CDR3 protein is CSGGSGTEAFF. The CDR3 nucleotides are TGCAGCGGAGGATCGGGCACTGAAGCTTTCTTT.

Turning to this clonotype: Just one base apart from a much larger clone, this may be a read error. The chain joins TRBV12-3 or TRBV12-4 to TRBJ2-7; 8 bases fit TRBD2. The CDR3 runs to 13 residues. The CDR3 coding sequence is TGTGCCGGCAGTCCCACTAGCGGCTACGAGCAGTACTTC. The encoded protein is CAGSPTSGYEQYF.

This clonotype was found a few times. The rearrangement joins TRBV12-3 or TRBV12-4 to TRBJ2-1, with TRBD2 matching over 9 bases. Losses at the gene ends were 10 bases for V and 4 bases for J; bases not matched to a gene: 8. CDR3 size: 14 residues. The CDR3 DNA follows: TGTGCCACCAATAGCGGGAGTGAGTACAATGAGCAGTTCTTC. The encoded protein is CATNSGSEYNEQFF.

This clonotype was detected a few times. V and J are TRBV2 and TRBJ2-3; D remains unclear. Trimming took off 8 bases at V and 2 bases at J, with 8 bases between the two ends. The CDR3 has 12 residues. The germline V gene has CDR1 SNHLY and CDR2 FYNNEI. CDR3 DNA: TGTGCCAGCGGGCCCCCCACAGATACGCAGTATTTT. Translated, it gives CASGPPTDTQYF.

V usage is TRBV2 and J usage is TRBJ2-3; 7 nucleotides match TRBD1. The CDR3 totals 16 residues. The V gene end was trimmed by 0 bases and the J gene end by 6 bases; junction bases not matched to a gene: 9. Per germline, CDR1 SNHLY and CDR2 FYNNEI. The CDR3 reads CASSEAQGQLGDTQYF. The CDR3 nucleotides read TGTGCCAGCAGTGAAGCCCAGGGACAGTTAGGGGATACGCAGTATTTT.

In this sample, this clonotype turned up many times. This chain connects TRBV20-1 to TRBJ1-1, with D uncertain. The CDR3 is 13 amino acids. Germline V gene lookup returns CDR1 DFQATT and CDR2 SNEGSKA (reference sequence). The ends were cut back, 5 bases at V and 2 bases at J, with 12 bases in the middle. The DNA for the CDR3 is TGCAGTGCTCAGCGCCCCCCTAACACTGAAGCTTTCTTT. Its translation: CSAQRPPNTEAFF.